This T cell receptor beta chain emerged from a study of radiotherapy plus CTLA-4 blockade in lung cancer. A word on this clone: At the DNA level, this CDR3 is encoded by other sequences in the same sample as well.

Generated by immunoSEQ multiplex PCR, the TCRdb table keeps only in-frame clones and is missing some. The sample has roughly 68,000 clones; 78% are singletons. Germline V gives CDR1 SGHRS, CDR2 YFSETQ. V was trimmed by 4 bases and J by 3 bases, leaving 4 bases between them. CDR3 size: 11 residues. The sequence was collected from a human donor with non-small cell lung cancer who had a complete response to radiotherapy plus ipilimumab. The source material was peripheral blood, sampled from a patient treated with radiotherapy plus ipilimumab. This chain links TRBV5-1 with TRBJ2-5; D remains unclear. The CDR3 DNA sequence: TGCGCCAGCAGCCTAGAAGAGACCCAGTACTTC. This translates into CASSLEETQYF.